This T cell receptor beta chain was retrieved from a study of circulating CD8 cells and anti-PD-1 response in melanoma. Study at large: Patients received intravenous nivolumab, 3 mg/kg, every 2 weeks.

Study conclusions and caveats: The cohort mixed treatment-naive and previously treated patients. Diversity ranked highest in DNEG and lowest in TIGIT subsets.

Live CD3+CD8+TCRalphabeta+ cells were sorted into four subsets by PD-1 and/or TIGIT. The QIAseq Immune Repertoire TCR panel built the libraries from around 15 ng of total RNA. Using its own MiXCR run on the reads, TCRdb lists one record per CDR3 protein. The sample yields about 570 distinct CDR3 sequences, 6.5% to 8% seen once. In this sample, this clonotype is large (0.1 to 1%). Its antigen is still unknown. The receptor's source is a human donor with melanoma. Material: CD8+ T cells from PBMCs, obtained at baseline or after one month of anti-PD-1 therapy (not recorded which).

The CDR3 sequence: CASSRDHLYNEQFF. CDR3 sequence (DNA): TGTGCCAGCAGTCGGGACCACTTATACAATGAGCAGTTCTTC. The chain joins TRBV14 to TRBJ2-1; D is perhaps TRBD1 or TRBD2 (5 bases each). The CDR3 has 14 residues. V was cut by 6 bases and J by 4 bases, with 13 bases left in between. CDR1 SGHDN and CDR2 FVKESK come from the germline V gene.